Listed below are T cell receptor beta chains from one sample, sequenced in a study of blood T cell repertoires in COVID-19. Repertoires were generated with immunoSEQ multiplex PCR, while TCRdb's copy carries only in-frame clones and drops some. The table shows about 97,000 clones, with 90% occurring only once. Sequenced material: peripheral blood. These receptors all stem from a man aged 55-75 years with acute or convalescent COVID-19. The CDR3 runs from the conserved cysteine through the conserved F or W. The order of the fields is D gene, clone size, V gene, J gene, CDR3 DNA, CDR3 protein. The D gene is left open where the match is weak. Only some rows state a clone size, as once, few, many or a class for expanded clones.

TRBD1	.	TRBV28	TRBJ1-2	TGTGCCAGCAGGACAAGAGGACAGGGGTCCGGCTACACCTTC	CASRTRGQGSGYTF
.	.	TRBV19	TRBJ1-1	TGTGCCAGTAGCCCCCGCAGGGAAGAGACTGAAGCTTTCTTT	CASSPRREETEAFF
.	.	TRBV9	TRBJ2-2	TGTGCCAGCACTTCCGGACAAAAGAACACCGGGGAGCTGTTTTTT	CASTSGQKNTGELFF
.	.	TRBV27	TRBJ1-2	TGTGCCAGCAGCCAAGCCAGGAACTATGGCTACACCTTC	CASSQARNYGYTF
.	.	TRBV5-1	TRBJ2-5	TGCGCCAGCAGCTATGGACAGCGCCAAGAGACCCAGTACTTC	CASSYGQRQETQYF
TRBD1	.	TRBV25-1	TRBJ1-4	TGTGCCACCACATCTGCCGGGACAGGAAATGAAAAACTGTTTTTT	CATTSAGTGNEKLFF
.	.	TRBV2	TRBJ1-4	TGTGCCAGCATCAAGACTGGACAGAGAAATGAAAAACTGTTTTTT	CASIKTGQRNEKLFF
TRBD1	.	TRBV5-4	TRBJ2-1	TGTGCCAGCAGGACAGGGGGCGAATCCTACAATGAGCAGTTCTTC	CASRTGGESYNEQFF
TRBD1	few	TRBV5-1	TRBJ1-2	TGCGCCAGCAGCTCCGGACAGGGTGTCGGCTATGGCTACACCTTC	CASSSGQGVGYGYTF
.	.	TRBV24-1	TRBJ2-5	TGTGCCACCAGTGGTACAGGGCCTGGGGAGACCCAGTACTTC	CATSGTGPGETQYF
TRBD1	.	TRBV4-1	TRBJ1-2	TGCGCCAGCAGCCAACCGGGACAGGGGGCTCAATCCTATGGCTACACCTTC	CASSQPGQGAQSYGYTF
.	.	TRBV19	TRBJ1-2	TGTGCCAGTGGTCCGGGGGGGCGAGCTAACTATGGCTACACCTTC	CASGPGGRANYGYTF
TRBD1	once	TRBV5-4	TRBJ2-7	TGTGCCAGCAGCCGCCCGCACGAGACAGGGGGGACCTACGAGCAGTACTTC	CASSRPHETGGTYEQYF
TRBD1	once	TRBV19	TRBJ1-2	TGTGCCAGTAGTCGGACAGGGACTGGCTACACCTTC	CASSRTGTGYTF
.	.	TRBV27	TRBJ1-4	TGTGCCAGCAGTTCGGTTGCAACTAATGAAAAACTGTTTTTT	CASSSVATNEKLFF
.	.	TRBV3-1/TRBV3-2	TRBJ1-2	TGTGCCAGCAGCCCCCAGGACAGCAACTACACCTTC	CASSPQDSNYTF
TRBD2	.	TRBV3-1/TRBV3-2	TRBJ2-1	TGTGCCAGCAGCCAAGATCGCGGGGGGGCCGGAGGTAATGAGCAGTTCTTC	CASSQDRGGAGGNEQFF
TRBD1	.	TRBV5-1	TRBJ1-2	TGCGCCAGCAGGATTGGACAGGGGGCCGGCGGCTACACCTTC	CASRIGQGAGGYTF
.	.	TRBV21-1	TRBJ2-2	TGTGCCAACAGGGGGGCGTCCGGGGAGCTGTTTTTT	CANRGASGELFF
TRBD1	.	TRBV19	TRBJ2-1	TGTGCCAGTAGTATGAGGACAGGATCCCCCCATGAGCAGTTCTTC	CASSMRTGSPHEQFF
.	.	TRBV25-1	TRBJ1-1	TGTGCCAGCAGTGACCGCTTCGGGAACACTGAAGCTTTCTTT	CASSDRFGNTEAFF
TRBD2	once	TRBV7-9	TRBJ2-5	TGTGCCAGCGCCCCCATCGGGCGGGGGGGCCGTTGGGAGACCCAGTACTTC	CASAPIGRGGRWETQYF
.	.	TRBV4-2	TRBJ1-2	TGTGCCAGCAGTCCCCTGTGGGAGGCTTATGGCTACACCTTC	CASSPLWEAYGYTF
TRBD1	.	TRBV5-1	TRBJ1-4	TGCGCCAGCAGCTTGTGGCAGGGGGTGACCAATGAAAAACTGTTTTTT	CASSLWQGVTNEKLFF
TRBD1	.	TRBV6-1	TRBJ2-3	TGTGCCAGCAGTGATGTCAGGGGGTATACGCAGTATTTT	CASSDVRGYTQYF
TRBD1	.	TRBV5-6	TRBJ1-3	TGTGCCAGCAGCCTGTGGCCGGGACAGACTGGAAACACCATATATTTT	CASSLWPGQTGNTIYF
.	.	TRBV5-4	TRBJ1-1	TGTGCCAGCAGCTTGCCGTCCTCTGACACTGAAGCTTTCTTT	CASSLPSSDTEAFF
.	.	TRBV19	TRBJ1-5	TGTGCCAGTAGTATAGAAGTGGGCCCCTACAATCAGCCCCAGCATTTT	CASSIEVGPYNQPQHF
.	.	TRBV12-3/TRBV12-4	TRBJ1-2	TGTGCCAGCAGTCCCGCTTTGCGTGGCTACACCTTC	CASSPALRGYTF
.	.	TRBV3-1/TRBV3-2	TRBJ2-2	TGTGCCAGCAGCCCCGCGCGGAACACCGGGGAGCTGTTTTTT	CASSPARNTGELFF
TRBD2	.	TRBV6-5	TRBJ2-1	TGTGCCAGCAGCTCCCAGCGGGGGCAATACAATGAGCAGTTCTTC	CASSSQRGQYNEQFF
.	.	TRBV6-4	TRBJ1-2	TGTGCCAGCAGTGAAACGCTGGGGCGCAGGGCGGGCTACACCTTC	CASSETLGRRAGYTF
TRBD1	.	TRBV18	TRBJ2-2	TGTGCCAGCTCACCGTCGGGACAGCCCACCGGGGAGCTGTTTTTT	CASSPSGQPTGELFF
.	once	TRBV30	TRBJ1-2	TGTGCCTGGTTTAGAGGGGGACGGTATGGCTACACCTTC	CAWFRGGRYGYTF
.	.	TRBV5-1	TRBJ1-2	TGCGCCAGCAGCTTGGAACAGACTAACTATGGCTACACCTTC	CASSLEQTNYGYTF
.	.	TRBV11-3	TRBJ2-2	TGTGCCAGCAGCTCTGGAACAGGGTATACCGGGGAGCTGTTTTTT	CASSSGTGYTGELFF
TRBD1	.	TRBV5-1	TRBJ1-3	TGCGCCAGCAGCACCGGGGACAGGTTGGGAAACACCATATATTTT	CASSTGDRLGNTIYF